These T cell receptor beta chains were read from a single sample in a study of T-cell memory formation after mild COVID-19. TCRdb called the 5' RACE reads again in MiXCR, with one record for every CDR3 protein. This repertoire shows 450,000 to 650,000 distinct CDR3 sequences, roughly 20% found once; its top ten account for under 8.5%. The sequencing sample was made of PBMCs or a T cell subset sorted from them (not recorded which). The origin of the receptors is an adult woman who had mild COVID-19 (a few samples of this study predate the infection). Cell type and time point are not known. CDR3s include the opening cysteine and the closing phenylalanine or tryptophan. The D gene is left open where the match is weak. Clone size, where shown, is once, few, many, or a class for clones that have expanded.

CDR3: CASSLDLQSNTEAFF
DNA: TGTGCCAGCAGCTTAGACCTCCAGTCGAACACTGAAGCTTTCTTT
size: .
J: TRBJ1-1
V: TRBV7-6
D: .

CDR3: CASAHEDGLAQYF
DNA: TGTGCCAGCGCCCACGAAGACGGTTTGGCCCAGTACTTC
size: .
J: TRBJ2-5
V: TRBV11-2
D: .

CDR3: CASSPSPGNTEAFF
DNA: TGTGCCAGCAGCCCGTCACCCGGGAACACTGAAGCTTTCTTT
size: many
J: TRBJ1-1
V: TRBV12-3/TRBV12-4
D: .

CDR3: CASLDGAAEQYF
DNA: TGTGCCAGTTTGGACGGGGCAGCCGAGCAGTACTTC
size: .
J: TRBJ2-7
V: TRBV19
D: .

CDR3: CASTRQGAKQYF
DNA: TGTGCCAGCACTCGACAGGGGGCGAAGCAGTACTTC
size: .
J: TRBJ2-7
V: TRBV6-1
D: TRBD1

CDR3: CSSSLGLAGGNQETQYF
DNA: TGTTCCAGCAGCCTCGGACTAGCGGGAGGTAACCAAGAGACCCAGTACTTC
size: .
J: TRBJ2-5
V: TRBV7-9
D: TRBD2

CDR3: CASSFTGEQYF
DNA: TGTGCCAGCAGCTTTACAGGGGAGCAGTACTTC
size: many
J: TRBJ2-7
V: TRBV5-6
D: .

CDR3: CASSLVGPQPQHF
DNA: TGTGCCAGCAGCTTAGTGGGACCTCAGCCCCAGCATTTT
size: .
J: TRBJ1-5
V: TRBV7-9
D: .

CDR3: CASSWGRTYEQYF
DNA: TGTGCCAGCAGTTGGGGCAGAACCTACGAGCAGTACTTC
size: few
J: TRBJ2-7
V: TRBV6-6
D: .

CDR3: CASSVREGGEKLFF
DNA: TGTGCCAGCAGCGTTCGGGAGGGGGGCGAAAAACTGTTTTTT
size: many
J: TRBJ1-4
V: TRBV11-2
D: .

CDR3: CASSLVGNEAFF
DNA: TGTGCCAGCAGCTTAGTCGGAAACGAAGCTTTCTTT
size: .
J: TRBJ1-1
V: TRBV11-2
D: .

CDR3: CASSAQDRGVDYTF
DNA: TGTGCCAGCAGCGCTCAGGACAGGGGTGTCGACTACACCTTC
size: .
J: TRBJ1-2
V: TRBV7-8
D: TRBD1

CDR3: CSASVGYGYTF
DNA: TGCAGTGCTAGCGTTGGCTATGGCTACACCTTC
size: .
J: TRBJ1-2
V: TRBV20-1
D: .

CDR3: CASSYSGENQPQHF
DNA: TGCGCCAGCAGCTATTCTGGAGAAAATCAGCCCCAGCATTTT
size: few
J: TRBJ1-5
V: TRBV5-1
D: .

CDR3: CASSKESSGSGNQETQYF
DNA: TGTGCCAGCAGCAAAGAATCGTCAGGGTCGGGGAACCAAGAGACCCAGTACTTC
size: few
J: TRBJ2-5
V: TRBV21-1
D: .

CDR3: CASSLEQGYSPLHF
DNA: TGCGCCAGCAGCTTAGAACAGGGGTATTCACCCCTCCACTTT
size: .
J: TRBJ1-6
V: TRBV5-1
D: TRBD1

CDR3: CASRSGLPNEQYF
DNA: TGTGCCAGCAGGTCGGGACTTCCCAACGAGCAGTACTTC
size: few
J: TRBJ2-7
V: TRBV12-3/TRBV12-4
D: .

CDR3: CASSSRHKLAGTQETQYF
DNA: TGTGCCAGCAGCTCACGACACAAACTAGCGGGGACCCAAGAGACCCAGTACTTC
size: .
J: TRBJ2-5
V: TRBV11-2
D: TRBD2

CDR3: CASSLSAGGFPNQPQHF
DNA: TGTGCCAGCAGTTTGTCGGCAGGGGGCTTCCCCAATCAGCCCCAGCATTTT
size: .
J: TRBJ1-5
V: TRBV27
D: TRBD1

CDR3: CASSPGYGGYEQYF
DNA: TGTGCCAGCAGCCCCGGTTACGGAGGTTACGAGCAGTACTTC
size: few
J: TRBJ2-7
V: TRBV9
D: .

CDR3: CASSRSGRVGDTQYF
DNA: TGTGCCAGCAGTCGTAGCGGGAGGGTCGGGGATACGCAGTATTTT
size: .
J: TRBJ2-3
V: TRBV12-3/TRBV12-4
D: TRBD2

CDR3: CASSSPLAGGAYNEQFF
DNA: TGTGCCAGCAGCTCCCCGCTAGCGGGAGGCGCCTACAATGAGCAGTTCTTC
size: few
J: TRBJ2-1
V: TRBV5-4
D: TRBD2

CDR3: CASSFVSVADEQYF
DNA: TGTGCCAGCAGCTTTGTCAGCGTAGCGGACGAGCAGTACTTC
size: few
J: TRBJ2-7
V: TRBV27
D: .

CDR3: CASSFTSGRVTGELFF
DNA: TGCGCCAGCAGCTTTACTAGCGGGAGGGTCACCGGGGAGCTGTTTTTT
size: few
J: TRBJ2-2
V: TRBV5-1
D: TRBD2

CDR3: CATSDLSGPNHNEQFF
DNA: TGTGCCACCAGTGATCTTAGCGGCCCCAACCACAATGAGCAGTTCTTC
size: few
J: TRBJ2-1
V: TRBV24-1
D: .

CDR3: CASSPTGGKQYF
DNA: TGCGCCAGCAGCCCGACAGGGGGTAAGCAGTACTTC
size: few
J: TRBJ2-7
V: TRBV5-1
D: TRBD1

CDR3: CASSNMGSFSGQGARGYTF
DNA: TGTGCCAGCAGTAATATGGGGTCTTTCTCGGGACAGGGGGCACGCGGCTACACCTTC
size: few
J: TRBJ1-2
V: TRBV25-1
D: TRBD1

CDR3: CASSLVPASGNKNIQYF
DNA: TGTGCCAGCAGCTTAGTTCCGGCTAGCGGGAACAAAAACATTCAGTACTTC
size: few
J: TRBJ2-4
V: TRBV7-9
D: TRBD2

CDR3: CAWSPPSGYTDTQYF
DNA: TGTGCCTGGAGTCCCCCTAGCGGGTACACAGATACGCAGTATTTT
size: .
J: TRBJ2-3
V: TRBV30
D: TRBD2

CDR3: CASSPRDRGIKETQYF
DNA: TGCGCCAGCAGCCCTCGGGACAGGGGAATCAAAGAGACCCAGTACTTC
size: .
J: TRBJ2-5
V: TRBV5-1
D: TRBD1

CDR3: CASSKRDRPNTEAFF
DNA: TGTGCCAGCAGCAAACGGGACAGGCCGAACACTGAAGCTTTCTTT
size: .
J: TRBJ1-1
V: TRBV21-1
D: .

CDR3: CASSLSGQGILGNTIYF
DNA: TGTGCCAGCAGCTTGTCGGGACAGGGAATACTTGGAAACACCATATATTTT
size: .
J: TRBJ1-3
V: TRBV5-6
D: TRBD1

CDR3: CASSSDLGNTIYF
DNA: TGTGCCAGCAGTTCCGACTTAGGAAACACCATATATTTT
size: few
J: TRBJ1-3
V: TRBV6-5
D: .

CDR3: CASSSSLTGRNTEAFF
DNA: TGTGCCAGCAGCTCTAGCCTAACAGGGAGGAACACTGAAGCTTTCTTT
size: .
J: TRBJ1-1
V: TRBV7-9
D: .

CDR3: CASGGGAYYNEQFF
DNA: TGTGCCAGCGGTGGGGGGGCTTACTACAATGAGCAGTTCTTC
size: .
J: TRBJ2-1
V: TRBV3-1
D: .